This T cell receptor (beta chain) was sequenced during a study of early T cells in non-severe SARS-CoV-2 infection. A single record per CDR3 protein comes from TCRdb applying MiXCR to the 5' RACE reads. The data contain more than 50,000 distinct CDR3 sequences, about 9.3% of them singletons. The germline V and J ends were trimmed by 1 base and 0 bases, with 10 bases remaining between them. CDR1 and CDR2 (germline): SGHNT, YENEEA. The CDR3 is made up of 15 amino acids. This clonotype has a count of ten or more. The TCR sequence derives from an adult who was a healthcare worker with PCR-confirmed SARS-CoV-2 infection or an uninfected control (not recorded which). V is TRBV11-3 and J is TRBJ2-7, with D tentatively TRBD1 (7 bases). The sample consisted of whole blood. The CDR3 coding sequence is TGTGCCAGCAGCTTAGGGGGGGACAGCTCCTACGAGCAGTACTTC. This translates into CASSLGGDSSYEQYF.